The 26 T cell receptor beta chains reported below all come from one sample, sequenced in a study of blood T cell repertoires in COVID-19. Data came from immunoSEQ multiplex PCR; TCRdb stores just in-frame clones and leaves some out. The repertoire holds 150,000 to 200,000 clones, with approximately 88% as singletons. The sequencing sample was made of peripheral blood. The receptor set was obtained from a woman aged 45-65 years with acute or convalescent COVID-19.

The CDR3 region is CATSRDFETSSTDTQYF. CDR3 nucleotide sequence: TGTGCCACCAGCAGAGATTTTGAAACTAGCAGTACAGATACGCAGTATTTT. The V and J genes are TRBV15 and TRBJ2-3; D might be TRBD2 (6 bases). The CDR3 sequence is 17 residues long. Germline CDR1 reads LNHNV; CDR2 reads YYDKDF (reference sequence). V dropped 0 bases and J dropped 3 bases, with 16 bases sitting between them.

This clone occurred once. J is TRBJ2-1 and V is TRBV18; TRBD1 agrees at 7 bases. Germline V gene sequence: CDR1 KGHSH, CDR2 LQKENI. The CDR3 is made up of 14 amino acids. V dropped 2 bases and J dropped 2; count of bases not matched to a gene: 0. CDR3 nucleotides: TGTGCCAGCTCACCAGGGACAGCCTACAATGAGCAGTTCTTC. Its translation: CASSPGTAYNEQFF.

The V gene is TRBV18, the J gene TRBJ1-5; no clear D gene. The CDR3 runs to 15 residues. Trimming removed 2 bases at V and 0 bases at J, with 8 bases between. In germline, CDR1 is KGHSH, CDR2 LQKENI. CDR3 nucleotide sequence: TGTGCCAGCTCACCAGGCTCTTCTAGCAATCAGCCCCAGCATTTT. As protein: CASSPGSSSNQPQHF.

The chain links TRBV27 to TRBJ1-2; 12 bases match TRBD1. The CDR3 totals 15 residues. The V and J ends lost 3 bases and 7 bases, in that order; junction bases with no gene match: 6. Looked up from germline, CDR1 is MNHEY and CDR2 is SMNVEV (reference sequence). CDR3 sequence (DNA): TGTGCCAGCAGTTTGGACGGGACAGGGGGCGTTGGCTACACCTTC. It codes for CASSLDGTGGVGYTF.

The chain links TRBV20-1 to TRBJ1-1; 9 bases agree with TRBD1. The germline CDR1 and CDR2 sequences are DFQATT and SNEGSKA (reference sequence). V dropped 4 bases and J dropped 6; count of bases not matched to a gene: 12. This CDR3 has 15 residues. The CDR3 DNA reads as TGCAGTGCTATTGACCGGGACAGGGCTCACGCTGAAGCTTTCTTT. Translation gives CSAIDRDRAHAEAFF.

V and J are TRBV18 and TRBJ1-3, with no clear D. This CDR3 contains 15 residues. V lost 0 bases to trimming and J lost 0 bases, with 6 bases between them. Germline V lookup: CDR1 KGHSH, CDR2 LQKENI. The CDR3 DNA follows: TGTGCCAGCTCACCACCGGCCCTCTCTGGAAACACCATATATTTT. Its protein is CASSPPALSGNTIYF.

The chain employs TRBV7-3 and TRBJ2-3; TRBD2 matches 8 bases. The CDR3 has 16 amino acids. V was pared by 5 bases and J by 2 bases, with 9 bases of the junction left unmatched. Germline CDR1 reads SGHTA; CDR2 reads FQGTGA. CDR3 coding DNA: TGTGCCAGCAGCCCCCTCGGGGGGGCCTTCACAGATACGCAGTATTTT. The encoded protein is CASSPLGGAFTDTQYF.

The rearrangement uses TRBV5-4 and TRBJ2-1, with a possible D match to TRBD2 (6 bases). V dropped 6 bases and J dropped 6 bases, with 19 bases sitting between them. The CDR3 has 15 residues. From germline, CDR1 is SGHNT and CDR2 YYREEE (reference sequence). The CDR3 nucleotides are TGTGCCAGCAACCGGGGAGGAAACAGTGCCAATGAGCAGTTCTTC. This translates into CASNRGGNSANEQFF.

The chain has TRBV24-1 and TRBJ2-3, with 10 bases aligning to TRBD1. V gave up 4 bases and J gave up 2 bases; unmatched junction bases: 5. From germline, CDR1 is KGHDR and CDR2 SFDVKD. The CDR3 spans 16 residues. Here the CDR3 DNA reads TGTGCCACCAGTGACCTTGGACAGGGGGTCACAGATACGCAGTATTTT. This translates into CATSDLGQGVTDTQYF.

V usage is TRBV6-6 and J usage is TRBJ1-4; the D gene is possibly TRBD1 (5 bases). The CDR3 loop spans 16 amino acids. Trimming stripped 0 bases from V and 8 bases from J, with 16 bases between. Germline V gene lookup returns CDR1 MNHNY and CDR2 SVGAGI (reference sequence). The CDR3, as DNA: TGTGCCAGCAGTTACTCAGGGGATGGAAGACGCGAAAAACTGTTTTTT. Translating gives CASSYSGDGRREKLFF.

This sequence joins TRBV7-8 and TRBJ1-5; maybe TRBD1 (6 bases). The germline V gene encodes CDR1 SGHVS and CDR2 FQNEAQ. This CDR3 spans 16 amino acids. The germline V and J ends were trimmed by 2 bases and 1 base, with 12 bases remaining between them. The CDR3 spells CASSLPPGHSNQPQHF. In DNA form, the CDR3 reads TGTGCCAGCAGCTTACCTCCGGGACACAGCAATCAGCCCCAGCATTTT.

The chain is built from TRBV4-3 and TRBJ1-2; tentatively, D is TRBD1 (5 bases). Germline-derived CDR1 and CDR2 are LGHNA and YSLEER. The CDR3 is made up of 14 amino acids. The germline V and J ends were trimmed by 1 base and 2 bases, with 8 bases remaining between them. DNA for the CDR3: TGCGCCAGCAGCCAAGGGGGCGGAAACTATGGCTACACCTTC. This translates into CASSQGGGNYGYTF.

The rearrangement joins TRBV11-2 to TRBJ2-7, with 8 bases fitting TRBD2. Trimming at V came to 9 bases and at J to 4 bases, leaving 14 bases not matched to a gene. This CDR3 is 15 amino acids long. Germline V gives CDR1 SGHAT, CDR2 FQNNGV. Here the CDR3 DNA reads TGTGCCAGTCGTGTTTTAGCGGGGTCGCCTTACGAGCAGTACTTC. It codes for CASRVLAGSPYEQYF.

The chain links TRBV29-1 to TRBJ2-7, with 8 bases aligning to TRBD1. Germline assignment: CDR1 SQVTM and CDR2 ANQGSEA. Trimming took 6 bases from V and 5 from J; bases not matched to a gene: 6. The CDR3 contains 12 residues. The CDR3 nucleotides are TGCAGCGTGACAGGGGCGCATCACGAGCAGTACTTC. Amino acid sequence: CSVTGAHHEQYF.

This chain uses TRBV20-1 with TRBJ1-4; TRBD1 matches 7 bases. V dropped 3 bases and J dropped 8; count of bases not matched to a gene: 6. Germline V gene data show CDR1 as DFQATT and CDR2 as SNEGSKA (reference sequence). This CDR3 spans 13 amino acids. The CDR3 is CSASTGAGEKLFF. The CDR3 DNA is TGCAGTGCTAGTACAGGGGCGGGGGAAAAACTGTTTTTT.

This clone was seen a few times. The J gene is TRBJ1-2, the V gene TRBV9; a weak D match, TRBD1 (6 bases). Germline lookup yields CDR1 SGDLS and CDR2 YYNGEE. V lost 1 base and J 3 bases, leaving 16 bases between the germline ends. CDR3 size: 16 residues. The DNA of the CDR3 is TGTGCCAGCAGCGTATTTTCAGGGGCATTCGACTATGGCTACACCTTC. Protein sequence: CASSVFSGAFDYGYTF.

The V gene is TRBV20-1, the J gene TRBJ1-5, with TRBD1 as a possible D gene (5 bases). Germline lookup yields CDR1 DFQATT and CDR2 SNEGSKA (reference sequence). Trimming removed 5 bases from V and 11 bases from J, with 13 bases in between. The CDR3 is made up of 11 amino acids. The chain's CDR3 is CSAGQGGAQHF. Here the CDR3 DNA reads TGCAGTGCTGGTCAGGGCGGGGCCCAGCATTTT.

The chain links TRBV4-2 to TRBJ2-7; TRBD2 is a possible D gene (6 bases). V lost 4 bases and J 5 bases, leaving 15 bases between the germline ends. CDR3 size: 14 residues. The germline CDR1 and CDR2 sequences are LGHNA and YNFKEQ. The CDR3 DNA reads as TGTGCCAGCAGCCCTCTAGCGAAGACGGACGAGCAGTACTTC. This sequence encodes CASSPLAKTDEQYF.

The DNA for the CDR3 is TGTGCCAGCAGTATGAACCCCGGTGTGGGGGAGCTGTTTTTT. It is translated as CASSMNPGVGELFF. The chain combines TRBV6-5 with TRBJ2-2, with unresolved D. This CDR3 comprises 14 residues. Trimming took off 5 bases at V and 8 bases at J, with 15 bases between the two ends. The germline CDR1 and CDR2 sequences are MNHEY and SVGAGI.

The V gene is TRBV10-3, the J gene TRBJ1-1; D is undetermined. The V end lost 10 bases, the J end lost 6 bases, and 12 bases lay between the germline ends. This CDR3 spans 11 amino acids. Germline V gives CDR1 ENHRY, CDR2 SYGVKD. The CDR3 sequence: CANLRPAEAFF. CDR3 in DNA: TGTGCCAACTTACGTCCGGCTGAAGCTTTCTTT.

The genes are TRBV10-3 and TRBJ2-1, with TRBD1 as a possible D gene (5 bases). V was cut by 7 bases and J by 6 bases, with 19 bases left in between. This CDR3 has 15 residues. The germline V gene encodes CDR1 ENHRY and CDR2 SYGVKD. The CDR3 sequence: CAINPNRPPVNEQFF. DNA for the CDR3: TGTGCCATCAACCCGAACAGGCCCCCCGTCAATGAGCAGTTCTTC.

The chain carries TRBV5-6 and TRBJ2-3, with D hard to call. From germline, CDR1 is SGHDT and CDR2 YYEEEE. The CDR3 totals 16 residues. Trimming pared 0 bases from V and 3 bases from J, leaving 14 bases between. The CDR3 DNA reads as TGTGCCAGCAGCTTGGACTACCCCAAAGGAACAGATACGCAGTATTTT. This encodes CASSLDYPKGTDTQYF.

This rearrangement joins TRBV2 to TRBJ2-7; 7 nucleotides align to TRBD1. V was pared by 4 bases and J by 7 bases, with 7 bases of the junction left unmatched. The CDR3 is made up of 13 amino acids. Germline V gene sequence: CDR1 SNHLY, CDR2 FYNNEI. In DNA, the CDR3 is TGTGCCAGCAGTGGACAGGGTCAGGGGGAGCAGTACTTC. It specifies CASSGQGQGEQYF.

This chain links TRBV7-9 with TRBJ1-1; D ambiguous. V was clipped by 7 bases and J by 0 bases, with 15 bases between them. This CDR3 is built from 15 residues. Germline CDR1 SEHNR, CDR2 FQNEAQ (reference sequence). The CDR3 DNA follows: TGTGCCAGCATCGGGAGCGCATCCATGAACACTGAAGCTTTCTTT. This translates into CASIGSASMNTEAFF.

The chain carries TRBV9 and TRBJ2-2; the D gene is possibly TRBD2 (7 bases). V was cut by 3 bases and J by 1 base, with 10 bases left in between. Germline V CDR1 and CDR2: SGDLS, YYNGEE. This CDR3 is 15 amino acids long. The CDR3 coding sequence is TGTGCCAGCAGCGACAGGGAGGGGAACACCGGGGAGCTGTTTTTT. Translating gives CASSDREGNTGELFF.

The rearrangement uses TRBV5-6 and TRBJ1-1, with TRBD1 matching 8 bases. CDR3 length: 15 amino acids. Germline V CDR1 and CDR2: SGHDT, YYEEEE. The V gene end was trimmed by 3 bases and the J gene end by 0 bases; junction bases not matched to a gene: 4. CDR3: CASSSTGEVNTEAFF. Here the CDR3 DNA reads TGTGCCAGCAGCTCGACAGGGGAGGTGAACACTGAAGCTTTCTTT.